This T cell receptor (beta chain) appears in the sequencing data of a study of blood T cell repertoires in COVID-19. Study context: Italy, Spain and the United States were the sources of the convalescent and acute COVID-19 samples. T cells, B-cell-depleted T cells, or PBMCs provided the cDNA or gDNA that served as material.

In the source study's methods: Estimates of nucleated cell counts were drawn from the amplification of reference gene primers. Profiling relied on immunoSEQ multiplex PCR, and the TCRdb table lists in-frame clones only, not all of them. D and trimming were read from the DNA, whereas the V and J calls and clone size are those reported in that table. This table holds about 45,000 clones, nearly 90% found once. The CDR3 spans 12 residues. In germline, CDR1 is MNHEY, CDR2 SMNVEV (reference sequence). V lost 6 bases, J lost 7 bases, and 10 bases lay in between. The genes are TRBV27 and TRBJ2-1, with D perhaps TRBD2 (5 bases). What was sequenced was peripheral blood. This receptor was obtained from a human donor in a cohort sampled during active COVID-19. CDR3 nucleotide sequence: TGTGCCAGCAGAGATACTAGGAATGAGCAGTTCTTC. Its protein product is CASRDTRNEQFF.